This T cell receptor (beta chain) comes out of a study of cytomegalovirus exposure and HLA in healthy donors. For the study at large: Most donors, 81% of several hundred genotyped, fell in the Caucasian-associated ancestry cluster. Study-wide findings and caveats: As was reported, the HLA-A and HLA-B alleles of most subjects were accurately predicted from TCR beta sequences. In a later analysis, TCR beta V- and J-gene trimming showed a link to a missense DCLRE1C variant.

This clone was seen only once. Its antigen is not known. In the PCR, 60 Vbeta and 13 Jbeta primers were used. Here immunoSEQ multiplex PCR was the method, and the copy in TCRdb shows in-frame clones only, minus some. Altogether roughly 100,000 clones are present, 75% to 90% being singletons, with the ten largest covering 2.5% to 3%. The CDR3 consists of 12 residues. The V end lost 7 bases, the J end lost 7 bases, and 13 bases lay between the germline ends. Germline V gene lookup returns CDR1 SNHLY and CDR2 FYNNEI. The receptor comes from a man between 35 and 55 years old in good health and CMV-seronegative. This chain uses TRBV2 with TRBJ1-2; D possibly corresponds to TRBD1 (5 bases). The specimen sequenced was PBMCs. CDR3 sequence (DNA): TGTGCCAGCACCCCCACGGGGGGTGGCTACACCTTC. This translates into CASTPTGGGYTF.